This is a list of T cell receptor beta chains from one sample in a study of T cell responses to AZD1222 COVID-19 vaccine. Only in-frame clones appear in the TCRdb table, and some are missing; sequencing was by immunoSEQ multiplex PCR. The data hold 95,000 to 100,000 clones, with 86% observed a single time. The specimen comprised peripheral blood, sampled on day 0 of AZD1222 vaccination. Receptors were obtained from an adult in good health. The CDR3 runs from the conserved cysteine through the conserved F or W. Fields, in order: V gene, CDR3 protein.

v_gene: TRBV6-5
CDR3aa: CASRPRTAEAFF

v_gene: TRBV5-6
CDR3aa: CASSWGTGSTDTQYF

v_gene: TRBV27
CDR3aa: CASSFIGRVATEAFF

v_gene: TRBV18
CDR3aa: CASSPGLAGIIGTDTQYF

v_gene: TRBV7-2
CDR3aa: CASSPRTGSSYNEQFF

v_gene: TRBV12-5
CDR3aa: CASGLTTGTGVKAFF

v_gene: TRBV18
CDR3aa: CASSPLAGVYEQYF

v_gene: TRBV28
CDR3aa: CASSYGGRAAYNEQFF

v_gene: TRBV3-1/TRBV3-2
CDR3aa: CASSDTGSHEKLFF

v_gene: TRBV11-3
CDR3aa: CASSSRQGGTGELFF

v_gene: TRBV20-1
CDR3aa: CSASLTPMLFF

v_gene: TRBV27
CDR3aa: CASSLSPVGNEKLFF

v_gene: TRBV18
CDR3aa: CASSPLGGSGETQYF

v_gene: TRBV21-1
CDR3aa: CASSDPGQGDYGYTF

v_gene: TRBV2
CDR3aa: CASSEVQSITGKGSGYTF

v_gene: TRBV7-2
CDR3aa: CASSPYANTGELFF

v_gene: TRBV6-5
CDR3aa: CASTLAGRNEQFF

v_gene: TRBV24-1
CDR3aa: CATGYREVQFF

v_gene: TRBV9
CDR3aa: CASSVGQGADTGELFF

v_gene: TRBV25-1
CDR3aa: CASSDYSVGNYGYTF

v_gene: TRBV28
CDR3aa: CASSHSTLYEQYF

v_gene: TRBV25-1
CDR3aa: CASGQGWGQETQYF

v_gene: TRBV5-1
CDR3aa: CASSPIQGDRGSGELFF

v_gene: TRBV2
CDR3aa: CASKQADLSWGNSPLHF

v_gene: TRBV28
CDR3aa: CASSHRQGPGNTEAFF

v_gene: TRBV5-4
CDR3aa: CASSGRDRFSDTEAFF

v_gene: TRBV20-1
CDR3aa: CSASILASGIAVTQYF

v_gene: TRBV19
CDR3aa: CASIRSAGKTHQPQHF

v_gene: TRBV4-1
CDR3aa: CASSHMGRNENQPQHF

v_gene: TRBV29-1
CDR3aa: CSGVRSTDTQYF

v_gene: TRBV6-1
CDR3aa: CASSATKGPVSNQPQHF

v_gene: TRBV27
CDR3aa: CASLMREGETQYF

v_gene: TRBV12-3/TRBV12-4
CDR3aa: CASSVSRNTEAFF

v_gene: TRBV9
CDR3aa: CASSVSGVNTGELFF

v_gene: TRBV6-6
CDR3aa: CASRQGTDGYTF

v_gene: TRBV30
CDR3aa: CAWNRVGEKLFF